This entry concerns a single TCR beta chain. This CDR3 has 15 amino acids. V was clipped by 5 bases and J by 0 bases; unmatched bases: 4. Germline values: CDR1 MNHEY, CDR2 SVGAGI. This sample is part of a study of CD8+ T cells in alopecia areata. Sequencing relied on a cDNA template that was reverse transcribed from extracted RNA. The protocol was immunoSEQ multiplex PCR, while the TCRdb copy is restricted to in-frame clones and leaves out a portion. The table has 200,000 to 250,000 clones, 50% to 65% seen once. Alopecia areata patients provided lesional scalp punch biopsies and peripheral blood. The material sequenced was CD4+ T cells sorted from blood, taken at week 0. The sequence was obtained from a human donor with alopecia areata. This chain uses TRBV6-5 with TRBJ1-3, with 7 positions matching TRBD1. The CDR3 bases are TGTGCCAGCAGTCCGGACAGGTACTCTGGAAACACCATATATTTT. It encodes CASSPDRYSGNTIYF.